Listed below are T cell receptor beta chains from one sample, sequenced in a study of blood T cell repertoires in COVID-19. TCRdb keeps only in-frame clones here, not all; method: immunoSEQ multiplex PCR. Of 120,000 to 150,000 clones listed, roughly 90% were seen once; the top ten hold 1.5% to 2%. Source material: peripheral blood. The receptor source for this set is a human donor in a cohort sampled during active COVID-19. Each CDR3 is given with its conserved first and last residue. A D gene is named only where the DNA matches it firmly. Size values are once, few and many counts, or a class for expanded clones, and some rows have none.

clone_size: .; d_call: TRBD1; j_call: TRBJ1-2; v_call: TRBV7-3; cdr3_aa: CASSDEGTAYYGYTF; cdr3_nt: TGTGCCAGCAGCGACGAAGGGACAGCGTACTATGGCTACACCTTC
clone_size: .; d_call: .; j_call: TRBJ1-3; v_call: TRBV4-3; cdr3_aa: CASSQFSGNTIYF; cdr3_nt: TGCGCCAGCAGCCAATTTAGCGGGAACACCATATATTTT
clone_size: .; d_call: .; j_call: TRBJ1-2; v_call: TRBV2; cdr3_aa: CASTYTPMGGGYTF; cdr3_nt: TGTGCCAGCACATACACCCCTATGGGGGGTGGCTACACCTTC
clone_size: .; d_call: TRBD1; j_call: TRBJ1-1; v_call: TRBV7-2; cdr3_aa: CASSPGTGTEAFF; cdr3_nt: TGTGCCAGCAGCCCAGGGACAGGGACTGAAGCTTTCTTT
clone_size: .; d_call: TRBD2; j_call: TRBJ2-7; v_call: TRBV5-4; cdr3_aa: CASSLRGGGVDEQYF; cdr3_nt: TGTGCCAGCAGCCTGCGGGGGGGAGGCGTGGACGAGCAGTACTTC
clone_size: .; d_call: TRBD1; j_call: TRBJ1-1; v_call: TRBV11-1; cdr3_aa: CASSTDREVAEAFF; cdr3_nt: TGTGCCAGCAGCACCGACAGGGAGGTGGCTGAAGCTTTCTTT
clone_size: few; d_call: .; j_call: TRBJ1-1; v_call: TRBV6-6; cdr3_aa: CASRGLGGGTEAFF; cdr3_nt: TGTGCCAGCCGGGGATTGGGGGGAGGGACTGAAGCTTTCTTT
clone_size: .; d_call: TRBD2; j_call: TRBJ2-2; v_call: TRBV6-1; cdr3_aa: CASSAVAGANTGELFF; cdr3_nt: TGTGCCAGCAGTGCTGTAGCGGGGGCGAACACCGGGGAGCTGTTTTTT
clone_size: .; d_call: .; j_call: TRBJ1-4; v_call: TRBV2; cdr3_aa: CASRAGRANEKLFF; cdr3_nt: TGTGCCAGCAGAGCTGGCAGGGCTAATGAAAAACTGTTTTTT
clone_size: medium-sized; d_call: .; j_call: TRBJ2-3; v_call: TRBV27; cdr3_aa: CASSLFREASGTQYF; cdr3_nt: TGTGCCAGCAGTTTATTTAGGGAGGCATCGGGTACGCAGTATTTT
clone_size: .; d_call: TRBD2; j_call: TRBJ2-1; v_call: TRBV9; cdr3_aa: CASSVDPSGGAFNEQFF; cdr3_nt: TGTGCCAGCAGCGTAGACCCTAGCGGGGGGGCTTTCAATGAGCAGTTCTTC
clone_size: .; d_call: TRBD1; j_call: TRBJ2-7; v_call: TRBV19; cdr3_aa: CASSPGARQGLRDEQYF; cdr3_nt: TGTGCCAGTAGTCCAGGGGCTAGACAGGGTCTTAGAGACGAGCAGTACTTC
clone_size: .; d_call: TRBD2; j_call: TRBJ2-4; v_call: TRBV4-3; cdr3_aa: CASSPQNLAGGKNIQYF; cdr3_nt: TGCGCCAGCAGCCCTCAAAATCTAGCGGGGGGTAAAAACATTCAGTACTTC
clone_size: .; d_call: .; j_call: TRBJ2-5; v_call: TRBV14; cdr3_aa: CASSQVQRTKETQYF; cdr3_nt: TGTGCCAGCAGCCAAGTCCAGCGAACTAAAGAGACCCAGTACTTC
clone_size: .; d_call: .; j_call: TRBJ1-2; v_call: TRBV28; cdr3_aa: CASRQTNPLGYTF; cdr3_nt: TGTGCCAGCAGACAGACTAATCCCCTGGGCTACACCTTC
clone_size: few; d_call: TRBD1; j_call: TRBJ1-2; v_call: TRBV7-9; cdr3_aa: CASRHRQGPGYTF; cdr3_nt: TGTGCCAGCAGACACCGACAGGGGCCTGGCTACACCTTC
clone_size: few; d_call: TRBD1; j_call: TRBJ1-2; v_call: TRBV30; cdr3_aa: CAWSEQGYGYTF; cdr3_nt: TGTGCCTGGAGTGAACAGGGGTATGGCTACACCTTC
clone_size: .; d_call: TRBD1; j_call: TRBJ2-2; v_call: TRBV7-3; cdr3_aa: CASSLSTGGGTGELFF; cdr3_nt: TGTGCCAGCAGCTTAAGCACAGGGGGAGGCACCGGGGAGCTGTTTTTT
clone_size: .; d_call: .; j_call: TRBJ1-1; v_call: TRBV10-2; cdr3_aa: CASSESRRVEAFF; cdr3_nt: TGCGCCAGCAGTGAGTCGAGGAGGGTTGAAGCTTTCTTT
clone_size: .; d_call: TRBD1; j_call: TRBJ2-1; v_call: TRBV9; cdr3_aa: CASSVAQGAANEQFF; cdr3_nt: TGTGCCAGCAGCGTAGCACAGGGGGCTGCCAATGAGCAGTTCTTC
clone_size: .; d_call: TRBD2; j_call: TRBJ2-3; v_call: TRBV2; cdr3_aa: CASSEWVAGTSTDTQYF; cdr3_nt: TGTGCCAGCAGTGAGTGGGTAGCGGGGACTAGCACAGATACGCAGTATTTT
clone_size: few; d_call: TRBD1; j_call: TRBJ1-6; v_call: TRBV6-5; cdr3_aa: CASTRTGDSPLHF; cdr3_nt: TGTGCCAGCACCCGGACAGGGGATTCACCCCTCCACTTT
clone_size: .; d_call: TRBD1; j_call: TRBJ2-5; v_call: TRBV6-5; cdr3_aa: CASSWSRGDRGETQYF; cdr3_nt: TGTGCCAGCAGTTGGTCACGTGGAGACAGGGGAGAGACCCAGTACTTC
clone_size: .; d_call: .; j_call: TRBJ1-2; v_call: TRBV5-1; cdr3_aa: CASSLETPYGYTF; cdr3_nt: TGCGCCAGCAGCTTGGAAACACCTTATGGCTACACCTTC
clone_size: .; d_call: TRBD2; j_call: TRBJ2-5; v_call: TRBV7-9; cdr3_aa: CASSPGASGGAVETQYF; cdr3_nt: TGTGCCAGCAGCCCCGGTGCTAGCGGGGGGGCCGTGGAGACCCAGTACTTC